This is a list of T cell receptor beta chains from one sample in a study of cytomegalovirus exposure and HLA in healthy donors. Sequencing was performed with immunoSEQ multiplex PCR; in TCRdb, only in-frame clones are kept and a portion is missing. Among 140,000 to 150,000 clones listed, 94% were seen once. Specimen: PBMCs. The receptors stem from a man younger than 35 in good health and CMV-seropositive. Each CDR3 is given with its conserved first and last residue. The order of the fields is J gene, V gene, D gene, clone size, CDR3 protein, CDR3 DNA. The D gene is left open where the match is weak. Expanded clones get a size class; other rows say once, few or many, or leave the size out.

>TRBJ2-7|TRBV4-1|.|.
CASSPLERGYEQYF
TGCGCCAGCAGCCCCTTGGAAAGAGGCTACGAGCAGTACTTC
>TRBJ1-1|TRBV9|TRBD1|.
CASSRQGRNTEAFF
TGTGCCAGCAGCCGACAGGGTAGAAACACTGAAGCTTTCTTT
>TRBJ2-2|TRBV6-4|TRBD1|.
CASSATGAAGELFF
TGTGCCAGCAGTGCGACAGGGGCCGCCGGGGAGCTGTTTTTT
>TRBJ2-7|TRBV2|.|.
CATRFLPVAGRGGYEQYF
TGTGCCACCCGTTTTTTGCCTGTCGCCGGCAGGGGTGGGTACGAGCAGTACTTC
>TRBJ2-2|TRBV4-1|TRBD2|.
CASSQYPSGRGFGELFF
TGCGCCAGCAGCCAGTACCCTAGCGGGAGGGGTTTCGGGGAGCTGTTTTTT
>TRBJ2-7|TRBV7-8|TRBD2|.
CASSPTPLAGGSYEQYF
TGTGCCAGCAGCCCGACTCCACTAGCGGGAGGATCCTACGAGCAGTACTTC
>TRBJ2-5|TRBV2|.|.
CASSVVIQETQYF
TGTGCCAGCAGTGTAGTCATCCAAGAGACCCAGTACTTC
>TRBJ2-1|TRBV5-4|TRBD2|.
CASSLLAGWNEQFF
TGTGCCAGCAGCTTGCTAGCGGGATGGAATGAGCAGTTCTTC
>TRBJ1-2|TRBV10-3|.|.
CAISDLQGSYGYTF
TGTGCCATCAGTGACCTACAGGGAAGCTATGGCTACACCTTC
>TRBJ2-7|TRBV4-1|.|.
CASSQGVQPPDYEQYF
TGCGCCAGCAGCCAAGGTGTTCAACCCCCAGACTACGAGCAGTACTTC
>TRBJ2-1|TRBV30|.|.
CAWSARQKQFF
TGTGCCTGGAGTGCCCGACAGAAGCAGTTCTTC
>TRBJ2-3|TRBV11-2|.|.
CASSPQYLGDTQYF
TGTGCCAGCAGCCCACAGTATTTGGGAGATACGCAGTATTTT
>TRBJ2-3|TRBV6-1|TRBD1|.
CASSEQTGADTQYF
TGTGCCAGCAGTGAACAGACAGGGGCAGATACGCAGTATTTT
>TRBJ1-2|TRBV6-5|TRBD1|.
CASSSRGNGYTF
TGTGCCAGCAGTTCCAGGGGGAATGGCTACACCTTC
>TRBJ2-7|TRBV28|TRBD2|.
CASNAPSGSRYEQYF
TGTGCCAGCAATGCCCCAAGCGGGAGTAGGTACGAGCAGTACTTC
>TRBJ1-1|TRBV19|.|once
CASEGGTEAFF
TGTGCCAGTGAGGGAGGCACTGAAGCTTTCTTT
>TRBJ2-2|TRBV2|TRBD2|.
CASSDRKGEGLGGELFF
TGTGCCAGCAGTGACAGAAAAGGGGAGGGCCTCGGCGGGGAGCTGTTTTTT
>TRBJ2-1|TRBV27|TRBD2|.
CASSGGGNEQFF
TGTGCCAGCAGCGGGGGGGGCAATGAGCAGTTCTTC
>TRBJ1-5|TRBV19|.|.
CASNWGEQPQHF
TGTGCCAGTAATTGGGGGGAACAGCCCCAGCATTTT
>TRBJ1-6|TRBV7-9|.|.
CASSLSGNNSPLHF
TGTGCCAGCAGCTTATCAGGGAATAATTCACCCCTCCACTTT
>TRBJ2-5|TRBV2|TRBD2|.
CASSGGTSGTQYF
TGTGCCAGCAGTGGAGGGACTAGCGGAACCCAGTACTTC
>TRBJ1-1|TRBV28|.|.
CASTLGQLNTEAFF
TGTGCCAGCACCCTTGGACAGCTAAACACTGAAGCTTTCTTT
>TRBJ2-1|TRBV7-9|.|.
CASSLRQAGRDEQFF
TGTGCCAGCAGCTTAAGGCAGGCGGGAAGGGATGAGCAGTTCTTC
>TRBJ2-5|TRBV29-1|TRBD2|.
CSVVASGRGGTQYF
TGCAGCGTTGTGGCTAGCGGGAGGGGAGGGACCCAGTACTTC
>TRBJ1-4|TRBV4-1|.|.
CASSRPGTNNEKLFF
TGCGCCAGCAGCCGCCCTGGGACTAATAATGAAAAACTGTTTTTT
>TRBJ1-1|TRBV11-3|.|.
CASSLDPGPNTEAFF
TGTGCCAGCAGCTTAGACCCAGGGCCGAACACTGAAGCTTTCTTT
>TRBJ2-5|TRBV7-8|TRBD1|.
CASSRDRDQETQYF
TGTGCCAGCAGCCGGGACAGAGACCAAGAGACCCAGTACTTC
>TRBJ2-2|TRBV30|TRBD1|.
CALGQGVTGELFF
TGTGCCTTAGGACAGGGGGTAACCGGGGAGCTGTTTTTT
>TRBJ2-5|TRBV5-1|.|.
CASSSVGTLETQYF
TGCGCCAGCAGCTCCGTAGGGACATTAGAGACCCAGTACTTC
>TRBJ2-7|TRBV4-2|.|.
CASSWGRIVKEGEQYF
TGTGCCAGCAGCTGGGGCCGAATCGTGAAGGAGGGCGAGCAGTACTTC
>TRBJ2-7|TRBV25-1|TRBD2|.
CASRAGEGAYEQYF
TGTGCCAGCAGGGCTGGGGAGGGCGCCTACGAGCAGTACTTC
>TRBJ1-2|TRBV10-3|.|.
CAIKGGTNYGYTF
TGTGCCATCAAAGGCGGTACTAACTATGGCTACACCTTC
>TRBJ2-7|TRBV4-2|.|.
CASSLQGAGAYEQYF
TGTGCCAGCAGCCTCCAGGGGGCGGGAGCCTACGAGCAGTACTTC